The 9 T cell receptor beta chains below come from one sample, sequenced in a study of T cell clonotyping in hematopoietic cell transplantation (dated by TCRdb to 2020 to 2022). The library was produced with the immunoSEQ multiplex PCR assay. TCRdb retrieved this table from immuneACCESS and kept in-frame rearrangements only. Not all clones are present; in checked studies, unresolved V genes account for under half, and no reason is known for the remainder. This sample gives 65,000 to 75,000 clones in total; around 94% of them show up just once. Of the sample, under 2% falls within the top ten clones. The specimen sequenced was peripheral blood mononuclear cells. These receptors were taken from a man aged 50-59 years in good health. Some clones in this sample may be carry-over from other donors' samples.

The chain has TRBV30 and TRBJ1-2; no firm D call. The CDR3 contains 11 residues. Trimming shortened V by 5 bases and J by 0 bases, and 4 bases separated the two germline ends. Germline V gene sequence: CDR1 GTSNPN, CDR2 SVGIG (reference sequence). CDR3 in DNA: TGTGCCTGGGCACCTAACTATGGCTACACCTTC. This translates into CAWAPNYGYTF.

V and J are TRBV6-5 and TRBJ2-7; TRBD2 might be the D (6 bases). With 0 bases removed from V and 6 bases from J, the gap between germline ends came to 15 bases. Per the germline V gene, CDR1 is MNHEY and CDR2 is SVGAGI. The CDR3 is made up of 15 amino acids. The CDR3: CASSYSSSGVSEQYF. The CDR3 bases are TGTGCCAGCAGTTACTCGAGCTCGGGGGTAAGCGAGCAGTACTTC.

This chain uses TRBV10-2 with TRBJ2-1, with D possibly TRBD2 on 6 matching bases. Trimming removed 3 bases at V and 7 bases at J, with 16 bases between. The CDR3 spans 15 residues. From germline, CDR1 is WSHSY and CDR2 SAAADI. The CDR3 loop reads CASSDRGGIVNEQFF. CDR3 nucleotide sequence: TGCGCCAGCAGTGATCGAGGAGGGATAGTGAATGAGCAGTTCTTC.

The CDR3 region is CSAQTGRVNTGELFF. CDR3 nucleotides: TGCAGCGCTCAGACAGGGAGGGTAAACACCGGGGAGCTGTTTTTT. J is TRBJ2-2 and V is TRBV29-1; D tentatively fits TRBD1 or TRBD2 (7 bases each). This CDR3 contains 15 residues. Trimming shortened V by 7 bases and J by 2 bases, and 17 bases separated the two germline ends. Looked up from germline, CDR1 is SQVTM and CDR2 is ANQGSEA.

The chain employs TRBV7-2 and TRBJ1-5; D gene uncertain. V lost 5 bases, J lost 4 bases, and 12 bases lay in between. The CDR3 totals 14 residues. Germline V gene data show CDR1 as SGHTA and CDR2 as FQGNSA. The CDR3 is CASSPAGGNQPQHF. The CDR3, as DNA: TGTGCCAGCAGCCCCGCAGGCGGGAATCAGCCCCAGCATTTT.

This sequence joins TRBV19 and TRBJ1-3; D gene unclear. Looked up from germline, CDR1 is LNHDA and CDR2 is SQIVND (reference sequence). The length of the CDR3 is 19 residues. The V and J ends lost 6 bases and 0 bases respectively, with 24 bases between them. CDR3 loop: CASRPRFSRPTYSGNTIYF. The CDR3 DNA follows: TGTGCCAGTAGGCCGCGTTTTAGCAGGCCTACTTACTCTGGAAACACCATATATTTT.

This clone was counted once. The rearrangement joins TRBV28 to TRBJ2-1; a weak D match, TRBD2 (5 bases). Trimming left V 2 bases short and J 5 bases short, with 7 bases between. CDR1 is MDHEN, CDR2 SYDVKM, per germline. The CDR3 length is 13 residues. The CDR3 bases are TGTGCCAGCAGTTTAACGGGAAACAATGAGCAGTTCTTC. This gives the protein CASSLTGNNEQFF.

DNA for the CDR3: TGTGCCAGCAGTTCCGGAAGGGGGGCCTTAACCGGGGAGCTGTTTTTT. Its translation is CASSSGRGALTGELFF. The rearrangement joins TRBV28 to TRBJ2-2; D possibly matches TRBD1 or TRBD2 (6 bases each). The CDR3 consists of 16 residues. Between the trimmed V and J ends, which lost 4 bases and 5 bases, there was a span of 17 bases. Germline loops: CDR1 MDHEN, CDR2 SYDVKM.

This chain links TRBV2 with TRBJ1-1, with D maybe TRBD1 (5 bases). The CDR3 extends over 13 amino acids. V lost 5 bases and J lost 1, with 8 bases in between. Germline V lookup: CDR1 SNHLY, CDR2 FYNNEI. The CDR3 loop reads CASSSDRNTEAFF. CDR3 DNA: TGTGCCAGCAGTTCCGACAGGAACACTGAAGCTTTCTTT. Complete variable domain (other parts from reference TRBV2 and TRBJ1-1): EPEVTQTPSHQVTQMGQEVILRCVPISNHLYFYWYRQILGQKVEFLVSFYNNEISEKSEIFDDQFSVERPDGSNFTLKIRSTKLEDSAMYFCASSSDRNTEAFFGQGTRLTVV.